This T cell receptor beta chain was recovered during a study of blood T cell repertoires in COVID-19. About the research overall: Acute-phase and convalescent COVID-19 samples originated in the United States, Italy and Spain. Nucleic acid was either cDNA or gDNA, and it came from T cells, B-cell-depleted T cells, or PBMCs.

Germline V gene data show CDR1 as SGHTA and CDR2 as FQGNSA. Between the trimmed V and J ends, which lost 5 bases and 5 bases, there was a span of 18 bases. The CDR3 totals 15 residues. In the original workflow: For nucleated cells, counts were estimated from reference gene primer amplification. Assay: immunoSEQ multiplex PCR; the TCRdb copy retains only in-frame clones and omits some. The V and J calls and clone size come from that table; D and trimming were worked out from the DNA. The sample gives about 53,000 clones, just under 85% of which show up once; more than 13% is in the top ten. The V call is TRBV7-2, the J call TRBJ2-5; possible D gene TRBD2, 6 bases. What was sequenced was peripheral blood. This receptor was taken from a human donor in a cohort sampled during active COVID-19. The CDR3 coding sequence is TGTGCCAGCAGCCTAGGGACTGGCCGGGGGGAGACCCAGTACTTC. It codes for CASSLGTGRGETQYF.